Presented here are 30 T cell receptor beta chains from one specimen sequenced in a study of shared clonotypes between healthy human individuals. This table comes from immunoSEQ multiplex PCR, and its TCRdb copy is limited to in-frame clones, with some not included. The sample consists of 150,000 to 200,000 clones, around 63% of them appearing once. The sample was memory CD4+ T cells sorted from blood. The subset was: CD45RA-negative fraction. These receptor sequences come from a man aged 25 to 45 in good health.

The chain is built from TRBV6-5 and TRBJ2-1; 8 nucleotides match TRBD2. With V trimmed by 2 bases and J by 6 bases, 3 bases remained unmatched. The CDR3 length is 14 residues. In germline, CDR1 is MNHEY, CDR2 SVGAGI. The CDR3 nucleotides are TGTGCCAGCAGTTACCGTCTAGCGGGCAATGAGCAGTTCTTC. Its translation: CASSYRLAGNEQFF.

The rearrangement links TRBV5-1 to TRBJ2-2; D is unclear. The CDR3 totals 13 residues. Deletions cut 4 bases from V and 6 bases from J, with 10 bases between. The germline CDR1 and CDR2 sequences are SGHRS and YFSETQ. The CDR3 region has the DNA TGCGCCAGCAGCCCAAAAGTCGCCGGGGAGCTGTTTTTT. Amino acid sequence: CASSPKVAGELFF.

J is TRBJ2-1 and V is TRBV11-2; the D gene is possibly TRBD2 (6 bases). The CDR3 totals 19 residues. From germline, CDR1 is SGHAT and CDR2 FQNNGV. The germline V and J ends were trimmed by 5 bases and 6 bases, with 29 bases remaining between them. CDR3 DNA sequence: TGTGCCAGCAGCCGACTGGGAGGCGAGTCATGGGCTAGACGCAATGAGCAGTTCTTC. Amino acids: CASSRLGGESWARRNEQFF.

CDR3 coding DNA: TGTGCCAGCAATTTACAGGCTCTACAGACCCAGTACTTC. Amino acids: CASNLQALQTQYF. The chain combines TRBV2 with TRBJ2-5, with D possibly TRBD1 on 5 matching bases. Germline V gene data show CDR1 as SNHLY and CDR2 as FYNNEI. Trimming stripped 7 bases from V and 6 bases from J, with 15 bases between. This CDR3 contains 13 residues.

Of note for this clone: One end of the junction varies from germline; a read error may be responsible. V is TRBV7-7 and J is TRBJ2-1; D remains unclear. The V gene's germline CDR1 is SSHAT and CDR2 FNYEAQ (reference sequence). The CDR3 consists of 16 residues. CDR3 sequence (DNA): TGTGCTAGCAGCCTACGACAAGGCCTCCCCTACAATGAGCAGTTCTTC. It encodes CASSLRQGLPYNEQFF.

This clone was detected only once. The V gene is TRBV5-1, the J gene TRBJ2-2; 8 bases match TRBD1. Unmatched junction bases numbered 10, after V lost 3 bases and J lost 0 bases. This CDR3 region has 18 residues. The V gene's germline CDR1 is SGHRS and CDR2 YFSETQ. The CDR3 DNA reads TGCGCCAGCAGCTCCCACCCGGACAGGGCCGCGAACACCGGGGAGCTGTTTTTT. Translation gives CASSSHPDRAANTGELFF.

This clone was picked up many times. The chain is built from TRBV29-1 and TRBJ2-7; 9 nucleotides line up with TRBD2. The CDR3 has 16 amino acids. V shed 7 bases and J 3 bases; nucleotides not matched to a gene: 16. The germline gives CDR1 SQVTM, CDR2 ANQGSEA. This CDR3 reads CSGTGTSPRGGYEQYF. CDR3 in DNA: TGCAGCGGTACCGGGACTAGCCCACGAGGGGGCTACGAGCAGTACTTC.

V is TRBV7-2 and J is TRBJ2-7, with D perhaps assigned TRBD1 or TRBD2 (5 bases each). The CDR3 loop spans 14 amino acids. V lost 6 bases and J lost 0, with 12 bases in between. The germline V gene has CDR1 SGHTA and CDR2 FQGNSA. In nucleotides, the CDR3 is TGTGCCAGCAGGTTCCGGGACCACTCCTACGAGCAGTACTTC. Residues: CASRFRDHSYEQYF.

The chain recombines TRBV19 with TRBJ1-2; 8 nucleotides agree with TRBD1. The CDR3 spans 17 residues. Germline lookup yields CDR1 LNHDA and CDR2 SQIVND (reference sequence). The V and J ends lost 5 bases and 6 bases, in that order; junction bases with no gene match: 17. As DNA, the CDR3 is TGTGCCAGTAGTTTTGTGGGGGACAGGAACGTTTTCAATGGCTACACCTTC. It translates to CASSFVGDRNVFNGYTF.

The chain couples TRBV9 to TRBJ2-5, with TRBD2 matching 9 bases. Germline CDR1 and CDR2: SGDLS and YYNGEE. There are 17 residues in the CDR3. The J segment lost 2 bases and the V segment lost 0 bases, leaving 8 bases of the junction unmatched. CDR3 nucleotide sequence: TGTGCCAGCAGCGTAGAGTTTGGCGGGAGGGGACAAGAGACCCAGTACTTC. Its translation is CASSVEFGGRGQETQYF.

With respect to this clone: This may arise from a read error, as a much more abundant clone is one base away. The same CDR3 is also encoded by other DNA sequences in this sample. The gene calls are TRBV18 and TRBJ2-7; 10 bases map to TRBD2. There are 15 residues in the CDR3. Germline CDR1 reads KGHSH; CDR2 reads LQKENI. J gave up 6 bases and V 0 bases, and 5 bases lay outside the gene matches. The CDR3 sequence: CASSPPSGRAREQYF. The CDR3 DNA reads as TGTGCCAGCTCACCACCCAGCGGGAGGGCCCGCGAGCAGTACTTC. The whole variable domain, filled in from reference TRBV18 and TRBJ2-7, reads NAGVMQNPRHLVRRRGQEARLRCSPMKGHSHVYWYRQLPEEGLKFMVYLQKENIIDESGMPKERFSAEFPKEGPSILRIQQVVRGDSAAYFCASSPPSGRAREQYFGPGTRLTVT.

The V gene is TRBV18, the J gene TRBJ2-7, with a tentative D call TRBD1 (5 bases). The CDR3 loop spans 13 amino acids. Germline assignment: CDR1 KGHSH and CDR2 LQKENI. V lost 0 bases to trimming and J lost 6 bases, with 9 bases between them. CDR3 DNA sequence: TGTGCCAGCTCACCACCGGGCAGGGTCGAGCAGTACTTC. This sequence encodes CASSPPGRVEQYF.

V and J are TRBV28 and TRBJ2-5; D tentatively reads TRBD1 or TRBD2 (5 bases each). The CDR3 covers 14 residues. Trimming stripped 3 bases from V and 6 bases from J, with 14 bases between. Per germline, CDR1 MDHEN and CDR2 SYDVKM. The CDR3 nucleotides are TGTGCCAGCAGTTTTGGGGGACCAAGAAAGACCCAGTACTTC. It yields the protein CASSFGGPRKTQYF.

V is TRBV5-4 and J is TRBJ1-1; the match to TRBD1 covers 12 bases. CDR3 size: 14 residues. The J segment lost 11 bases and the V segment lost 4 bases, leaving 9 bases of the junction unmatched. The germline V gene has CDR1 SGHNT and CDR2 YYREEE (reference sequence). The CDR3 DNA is TGTGCCAGCAGCCGGCCGGGACAGGGGGCGGGGGCTTTCTTT. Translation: CASSRPGQGAGAFF.

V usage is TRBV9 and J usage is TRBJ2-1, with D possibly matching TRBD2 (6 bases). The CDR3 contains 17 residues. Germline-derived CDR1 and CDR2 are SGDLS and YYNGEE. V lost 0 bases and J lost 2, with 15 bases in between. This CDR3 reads CASSVAPGGRTYNEQFF. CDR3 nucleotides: TGTGCCAGCAGCGTAGCCCCCGGGGGTCGCACCTACAATGAGCAGTTCTTC.

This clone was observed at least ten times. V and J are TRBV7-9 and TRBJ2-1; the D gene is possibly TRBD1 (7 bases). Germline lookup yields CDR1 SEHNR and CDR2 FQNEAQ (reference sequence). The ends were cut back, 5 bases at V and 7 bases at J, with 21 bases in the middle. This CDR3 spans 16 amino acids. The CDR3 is CASSRLTGRSGNEQFF. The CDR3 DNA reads TGTGCCAGCAGCCGATTGACAGGGAGGTCTGGGAATGAGCAGTTCTTC.

The CDR3 DNA follows: TGTGCCAGCAGCTCGCAGACTAGCGGCGCCTACAATGAGCAGTTCTTC. Protein product: CASSSQTSGAYNEQFF. V gene TRBV5-4 combines with J gene TRBJ2-1, with TRBD2 identical over 9 bases. Germline V lookup: CDR1 SGHNT, CDR2 YYREEE (reference sequence). With V trimmed by 3 bases and J by 2 bases, 6 bases remained unmatched. The CDR3 is 16 residues long. The full variable domain, rest sourced from reference TRBV5-4 and TRBJ2-1, is ETGVTQSPTHLIKTRGQQVTLRCSSQSGHNTVSWYQQALGQGPQFIFQYYREEENGRGNFPPRFSGLQFPNYSSELNVNALELDDSALYLCASSSQTSGAYNEQFFGPGTRLTVL.

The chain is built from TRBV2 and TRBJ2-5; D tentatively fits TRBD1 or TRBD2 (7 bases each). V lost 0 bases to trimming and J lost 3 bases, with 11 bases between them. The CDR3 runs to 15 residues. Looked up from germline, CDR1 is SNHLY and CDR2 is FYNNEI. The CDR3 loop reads CASSEATGREETQYF. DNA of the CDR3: TGTGCCAGCAGTGAAGCGACAGGGAGGGAAGAGACCCAGTACTTC.

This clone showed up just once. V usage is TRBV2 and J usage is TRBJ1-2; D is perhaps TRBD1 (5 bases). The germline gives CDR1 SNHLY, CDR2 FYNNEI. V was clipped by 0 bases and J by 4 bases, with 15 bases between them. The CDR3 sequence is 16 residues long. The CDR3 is CASSEAHRQTFYGYTF. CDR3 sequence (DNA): TGTGCCAGCAGTGAAGCGCATCGACAGACATTCTATGGCTACACCTTC.

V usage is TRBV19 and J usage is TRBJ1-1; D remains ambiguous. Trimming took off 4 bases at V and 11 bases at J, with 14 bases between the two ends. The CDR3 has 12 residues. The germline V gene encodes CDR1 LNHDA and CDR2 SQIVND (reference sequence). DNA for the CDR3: TGTGCCAGTAGTAGTACGGGTAGCGCGGCTTTCTTT. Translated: CASSSTGSAAFF.

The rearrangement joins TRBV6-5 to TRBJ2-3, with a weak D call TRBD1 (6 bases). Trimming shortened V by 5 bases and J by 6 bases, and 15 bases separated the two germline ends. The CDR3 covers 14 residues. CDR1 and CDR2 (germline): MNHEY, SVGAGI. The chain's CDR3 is CASSTRDIGDTQYF. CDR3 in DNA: TGTGCCAGCAGTACCCGGGACATAGGGGATACGCAGTATTTT.

The CDR3 protein is CASSPRGTSGSYEQYF. DNA for the CDR3: TGTGCCAGCAGCCCACGGGGCACTAGCGGGAGTTACGAGCAGTACTTC. The chain links TRBV13 to TRBJ2-7; 11 nucleotides line up with TRBD2. CDR3 length: 16 residues. The germline V gene has CDR1 PRHDT and CDR2 FYEKMQ (reference sequence). The V gene end was trimmed by 5 bases and the J gene end by 4 bases; junction bases not matched to a gene: 10.

The chain's CDR3 is CASSGQGAFLFGNQPQHF. The CDR3 bases are TGTGCCAGCAGTGGACAGGGGGCCTTTTTATTCGGCAATCAGCCCCAGCATTTT. J is TRBJ1-5 and V is TRBV27; 11 positions match TRBD1. This CDR3 contains 18 residues. J gave up 2 bases and V 5 bases, and 11 bases lay outside the gene matches. CDR1 is MNHEY and CDR2 is SMNVEV in the germline V gene (reference sequence).

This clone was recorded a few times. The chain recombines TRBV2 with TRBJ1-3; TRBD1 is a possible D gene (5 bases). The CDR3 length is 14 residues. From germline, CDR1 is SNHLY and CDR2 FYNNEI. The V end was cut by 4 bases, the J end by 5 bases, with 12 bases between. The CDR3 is CASSGRDGRNTIYF. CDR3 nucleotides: TGTGCCAGCAGTGGAAGGGACGGCCGAAACACCATATATTTT. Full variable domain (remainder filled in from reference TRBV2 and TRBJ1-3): EPEVTQTPSHQVTQMGQEVILRCVPISNHLYFYWYRQILGQKVEFLVSFYNNEISEKSEIFDDQFSVERPDGSNFTLKIRSTKLEDSAMYFCASSGRDGRNTIYFGEGSWLTVV.

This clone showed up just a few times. The CDR3: CASSLDGRATIEQFF. The DNA of the CDR3 is TGTGCCAGCAGCTTAGACGGGAGGGCCACAATTGAGCAGTTCTTC. The chain employs TRBV7-9 and TRBJ2-1; TRBD2 matches at 8 bases. Trimming cost V 1 base and J 9 bases; bases outside gene matches: 8. The germline CDR1 and CDR2 sequences are SEHNR and FQNEAQ (reference sequence). The CDR3 spans 15 residues.

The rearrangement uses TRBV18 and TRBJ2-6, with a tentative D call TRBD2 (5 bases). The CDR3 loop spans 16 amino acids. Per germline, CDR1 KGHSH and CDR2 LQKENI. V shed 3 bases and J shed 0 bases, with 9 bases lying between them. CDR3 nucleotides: TGTGCCAGCTCACCTCGGGATCCCTCTGGGGCCAACGTCCTGACTTTC. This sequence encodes CASSPRDPSGANVLTF.

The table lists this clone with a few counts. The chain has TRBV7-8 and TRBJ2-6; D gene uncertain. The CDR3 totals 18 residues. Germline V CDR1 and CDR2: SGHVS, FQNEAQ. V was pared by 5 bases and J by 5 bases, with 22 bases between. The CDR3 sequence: CASSDQQFTQSRANVLTF. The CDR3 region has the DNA TGTGCCAGCAGCGACCAGCAGTTTACCCAAAGTCGGGCCAACGTCCTGACTTTC.

CDR3 nucleotides: TGTGCCAGCAGATTACAGGGGGTCGACTATGGCTACACCTTC. Translation gives CASRLQGVDYGYTF. The chain joins TRBV5-4 to TRBJ1-2; 8 bases are shared with TRBD1. V was clipped by 5 bases and J by 3 bases; unmatched bases: 6. This CDR3 region has 14 residues. CDR1 is SGHNT and CDR2 is YYREEE in the germline V gene (reference sequence). The whole variable domain, filled in from reference TRBV5-4 and TRBJ1-2, reads ETGVTQSPTHLIKTRGQQVTLRCSSQSGHNTVSWYQQALGQGPQFIFQYYREEENGRGNFPPRFSGLQFPNYSSELNVNALELDDSALYLCASRLQGVDYGYTFGSGTRLTVV.

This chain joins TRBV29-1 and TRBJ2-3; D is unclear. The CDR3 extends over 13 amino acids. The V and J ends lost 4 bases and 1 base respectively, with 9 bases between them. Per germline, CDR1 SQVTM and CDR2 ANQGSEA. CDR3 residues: CSVVTVRTDTQYF. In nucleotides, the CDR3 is TGCAGCGTTGTTACAGTCCGCACAGATACGCAGTATTTT.

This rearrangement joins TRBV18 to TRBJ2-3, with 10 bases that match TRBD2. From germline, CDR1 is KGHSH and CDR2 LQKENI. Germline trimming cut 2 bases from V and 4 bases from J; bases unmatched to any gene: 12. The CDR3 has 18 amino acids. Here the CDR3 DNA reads TGTGCCAGCTCACCAATTAGCAGCGGGAGGGCCATTCCAGATACGCAGTATTTT. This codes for CASSPISSGRAIPDTQYF.